These 32 T cell receptor beta chains were all obtained from the same sample, sequenced in a study of somatic mutations in cytotoxic T cells in rheumatoid arthritis. Generated by immunoSEQ multiplex PCR, the TCRdb table keeps only in-frame clones and is missing some. The table records roughly 16,000 clones, 82% of them present only once. The sequencing sample was made of CD8+ T cells sorted from blood. The source of these receptors is a woman aged 50 to 60 with rheumatoid arthritis.

The chain carries TRBV13 and TRBJ1-2, with a weak D call TRBD1 (5 bases). Trimming stripped 5 bases from V and 5 bases from J, with 15 bases between. This CDR3 spans 14 amino acids. The germline V gene encodes CDR1 PRHDT and CDR2 FYEKMQ (reference sequence). DNA for the CDR3: TGTGCCAGCAGCGAGCGGGGACCCCAGTATGGCTACACCTTC. This gives the protein CASSERGPQYGYTF.

The chain combines TRBV7-2 with TRBJ2-1; D is unclear. Germline values: CDR1 SGHTA, CDR2 FQGNSA. The CDR3 runs 11 residues. V was shortened by 7 bases and J by 6 bases, with 7 bases between the two germline ends. Here the CDR3 reads CASKTPNEQFF. CDR3 nucleotides: TGTGCCAGCAAAACCCCCAATGAGCAGTTCTTC.

This chain uses TRBV5-1 with TRBJ2-2; no clear D. V was trimmed by 1 base and J by 2 bases, leaving 12 bases between them. Germline V gene sequence: CDR1 SGHRS, CDR2 YFSETQ. The CDR3 is 16 amino acids. The CDR3 nucleotides read TGCGCCAGCAGCTTGTTACCGGCCGATAACACCGGGGAGCTGTTTTTT. This translates into CASSLLPADNTGELFF.

This clone was seen more than once but under ten times. The CDR3 sequence is CASLARGSYEQYF. The CDR3 region has the DNA TGTGCCAGCCTAGCTCGGGGTTCCTACGAGCAGTACTTC. The chain combines TRBV6-4 with TRBJ2-7, with D possibly matching TRBD2 (5 bases). In germline, CDR1 is MRHNA, CDR2 SNTAGT. V was pared by 8 bases and J by 1 base, with 12 bases between. The CDR3 loop spans 13 amino acids.

The CDR3 DNA reads as TGCGCCAGCACCTCGATTGGACGGGCGAACACTGAAGCTTTCTTT. It codes for CASTSIGRANTEAFF. V and J are TRBV5-1 and TRBJ1-1; D gene uncertain. The CDR3 length is 15 residues. The germline V gene has CDR1 SGHRS and CDR2 YFSETQ. Trimming stripped 6 bases from V and 1 base from J, with 16 bases between. Drawing the rest from reference TRBV5-1 and TRBJ1-1, the complete variable domain is KAGVTQTPRYLIKTRGQQVTLSCSPISGHRSVSWYQQTPGQGLQFLFEYFSETQRNKGNFPGRFSGRQFSNSRSEMNVSTLELGDSALYLCASTSIGRANTEAFFGQGTRLTVV.

This chain connects TRBV7-6 to TRBJ2-5; no reliable D call. The CDR3 is made up of 13 amino acids. Germline lookup yields CDR1 SGHVS and CDR2 FNYEAQ. V was cut by 7 bases and J by 0 bases, with 9 bases left in between. The DNA of the CDR3 is TGTGCCAGCACCCCTGAGTACCAAGAGACCCAGTACTTC. Translating it yields CASTPEYQETQYF.

The chain carries TRBV7-9 and TRBJ1-1; D is undetermined. Trimming left V 5 bases short and J 1 base short, with 8 bases between. CDR3 size: 13 residues. From germline, CDR1 is SEHNR and CDR2 FQNEAQ (reference sequence). CDR3 in DNA: TGTGCCAGCAGCCTGACACCGAACACTGAAGCTTTCTTT. Its protein is CASSLTPNTEAFF.

The V and J genes are TRBV5-1 and TRBJ2-1; 11 positions agree with TRBD1. Germline V CDR1 and CDR2: SGHRS, YFSETQ. This CDR3 comprises 15 residues. The J segment lost 8 bases and the V segment lost 0 bases, leaving 4 bases of the junction unmatched. The CDR3 sequence: CASSLVGQGADEQFF. In DNA, the CDR3 is TGCGCCAGCAGCTTGGTAGGACAGGGGGCGGATGAGCAGTTCTTC. Looking up the rest from reference TRBV5-1 and TRBJ2-1 gives the full variable domain: KAGVTQTPRYLIKTRGQQVTLSCSPISGHRSVSWYQQTPGQGLQFLFEYFSETQRNKGNFPGRFSGRQFSNSRSEMNVSTLELGDSALYLCASSLVGQGADEQFFGPGTRLTVL.

The chain recombines TRBV4-1 with TRBJ2-7; no firm D call. V was trimmed by 4 bases and J by 6 bases, leaving 22 bases between them. The CDR3 totals 16 residues. The germline V gene has CDR1 MGHRA and CDR2 YSYEKL. CDR3 sequence (DNA): TGCGCCAGCAGCCTCAAGGCCGGAAGCTCCTCGGGCGAGCAGTACTTC. It specifies CASSLKAGSSSGEQYF.

The rearrangement uses TRBV7-9 and TRBJ2-7; no clear D gene. Trimming stripped 1 base from V and 5 bases from J, with 6 bases between. Germline assignment: CDR1 SEHNR and CDR2 FQNEAQ (reference sequence). The CDR3 totals 12 residues. The CDR3: CASSLGADEQYF. For the CDR3, the DNA is TGTGCCAGCAGCTTAGGAGCCGACGAGCAGTACTTC.

The DNA for the CDR3 is TGTGCCAGCAGCTTCCCTCAAGAGACCCAGTACTTC. The encoded protein is CASSFPQETQYF. This sequence joins TRBV13 and TRBJ2-5; D remains unclear. The V and J ends lost 3 bases and 2 bases respectively, with 4 bases between them. The CDR3 is 12 amino acids. Germline loops: CDR1 PRHDT, CDR2 FYEKMQ (reference sequence).

The chain couples TRBV21-1 to TRBJ1-2. TRBV21-1 is tagged as a pseudogene. This CDR3 contains 15 residues. CDR3 DNA: TGTGCCAGCAGCCCCCCAGAGGGCGCAAACTATGGCTACACCTTC. The encoded protein is CASSPPEGANYGYTF.

This chain joins TRBV6-5 and TRBJ1-1; no clear D gene. The CDR3 covers 13 residues. V lost 8 bases to trimming and J lost 1 base, with 11 bases between them. The V gene's germline CDR1 is MNHEY and CDR2 SVGAGI. The CDR3 loop is CASRDNQNTEAFF. CDR3 nucleotide sequence: TGTGCCAGCCGTGACAACCAGAACACTGAAGCTTTCTTT.

This chain connects TRBV6-5 to TRBJ2-1, with TRBD2 as a possible D gene (5 bases). Germline CDR1 and CDR2: MNHEY and SVGAGI. Trimming stripped 2 bases from V and 0 bases from J, with 8 bases between. The CDR3 loop spans 15 amino acids. DNA of the CDR3: TGTGCCAGCAGTTACGGCGGGTCCTCCTACAATGAGCAGTTCTTC. Amino acids: CASSYGGSSYNEQFF.

This chain uses TRBV6-1 with TRBJ2-5; 8 nucleotides align to TRBD2. This CDR3 region has 14 residues. Germline CDR1 is MNHNS and CDR2 is SASEGT. V trimming: 6 bases; J trimming: 4 bases; junction bases outside the gene matches: 7. The CDR3 loop reads CASSQGLARETQYF. As DNA, the CDR3 is TGTGCCAGCAGCCAAGGACTAGCAAGAGAGACCCAGTACTTC.

CDR3 protein: CASSSDSSFYEQYF. CDR3 coding DNA: TGTGCCAGCAGCTCGGACAGCTCCTTCTACGAGCAGTACTTC. The rearrangement uses TRBV11-2 and TRBJ2-7; D might be TRBD1 (6 bases). The CDR3 is made up of 14 amino acids. V was clipped by 4 bases and J by 3 bases, with 13 bases between them. Germline CDR1 SGHAT, CDR2 FQNNGV.

The V and J genes are TRBV12-5 and TRBJ1-2; possibly TRBD1 for D (6 bases). The CDR3 is made up of 13 amino acids. Germline lookup yields CDR1 LGHNT and CDR2 FRNRAP. Trimming took 2 bases from V and 9 from J, leaving 13 bases between them. The CDR3 reads CASGLTGGASYTF. Written as DNA, the CDR3 is TGTGCTAGTGGTTTGACGGGGGGCGCGAGCTACACCTTC.

CDR3 amino acids: CASSSRDLSGANVLTF. For the CDR3, the DNA is TGTGCCAGCAGCTCCCGCGACCTCTCTGGGGCCAACGTCCTGACTTTC. J is TRBJ2-6 and V is TRBV27; D uncertain. V was pared by 6 bases and J by 0 bases, with 12 bases between. The CDR3 has 16 amino acids. Germline CDR1 is MNHEY and CDR2 is SMNVEV (reference sequence).

This clone came up a few times. The CDR3 sequence is CATSRGVGQGGNEQFF. CDR3 coding DNA: TGTGCCACCAGCAGAGGGGTGGGACAGGGGGGCAATGAGCAGTTCTTC. This chain links TRBV15 with TRBJ2-1; TRBD1 matches 11 bases. Germline V gene sequence: CDR1 LNHNV, CDR2 YYDKDF (reference sequence). Trimming took 1 base from V and 6 from J; bases not matched to a gene: 5. The CDR3 sequence is 16 residues long.

The V gene is TRBV27, the J gene TRBJ1-2, with 10 nucleotides matching TRBD1. CDR3 size: 16 residues. The germline CDR1 and CDR2 sequences are MNHEY and SMNVEV (reference sequence). The junction had 12 bases not matched to a gene; V was cut back by 4 bases and J by 7 bases. The CDR3 sequence: CASSSSPPGTGVGYTF. The DNA for the CDR3 is TGTGCCAGCAGTTCCTCCCCCCCCGGGACAGGGGTTGGCTACACCTTC.

This clone was detected a few times. The V gene is TRBV2, the J gene TRBJ2-7; maybe TRBD2 (5 bases). The CDR3 is made up of 11 amino acids. V lost 7 bases, J lost 4 bases, and 8 bases lay in between. Germline V lookup: CDR1 SNHLY, CDR2 FYNNEI. CDR3: CASTPGYEQYF. Written as DNA, the CDR3 is TGTGCCAGCACCCCGGGGTACGAGCAGTACTTC.

The rearrangement links TRBV7-8 to TRBJ1-5; D is unresolved. Between the trimmed V and J ends, which lost 5 bases and 9 bases, there was a span of 17 bases. The CDR3 is 14 residues long. CDR1 is SGHVS, CDR2 FQNEAQ, per germline. DNA for the CDR3: TGTGCCAGCAGCCCCCGGACCGACGTTGGGCCCCAGCATTTT. It specifies CASSPRTDVGPQHF. Full variable domain (missing parts from reference TRBV7-8 and TRBJ1-5): GAGVSQSPRYKVAKRGQDVALRCDPISGHVSLFWYQQALGQGPEFLTYFQNEAQLDKSGLPSDRFFAERPEGSVSTLKIQRTQQEDSAVYLCASSPRTDVGPQHFGDGTRLSIL.

This sequence joins TRBV7-2 and TRBJ2-5, with D unresolved. Judging by the DNA end, TRBJ2-7 fits better; the J call may be wrong. This CDR3 spans 12 amino acids. CDR1 is SGHTA, CDR2 FQGNSA, per germline. Written as DNA, the CDR3 is TGTGCCAGCAGCTTACCACCCTACGAGCAGTACTTC. It yields the protein CASSLPPYEQYF.

The chain employs TRBV2 and TRBJ1-2; D might be TRBD1 (6 bases). V was pared by 10 bases and J by 4 bases, with 19 bases between. Germline CDR1 and CDR2: SNHLY and FYNNEI. This CDR3 spans 14 amino acids. The DNA for the CDR3 is TGTGCCATCCTCCCCCTAGGGGGAACCTATGGCTACACCTTC. Translating gives CAILPLGGTYGYTF.

J is TRBJ2-3 and V is TRBV5-6, with 8 bases matching TRBD2. J lost 1 base, V lost 0 bases, and 1 base had no gene match. This CDR3 is 15 amino acids long. Germline CDR1 SGHDT, CDR2 YYEEEE. CDR3 sequence: CASSLEAGGTDTQYF. The CDR3 DNA is TGTGCCAGCAGCTTGGAAGCGGGGGGCACAGATACGCAGTATTTT. The full variable domain, its missing parts supplied by reference TRBV5-6 and TRBJ2-3, is DAGVTQSPTHLIKTRGQQVTLRCSPKSGHDTVSWYQQALGQGPQFIFQYYEEEERQRGNFPDRFSGHQFPNYSSELNVNALLLGDSALYLCASSLEAGGTDTQYFGPGTRLTVL.

Only one count was recorded for this clone. The J gene is TRBJ2-7, the V gene TRBV7-9; 9 positions agree with TRBD1. V dropped 5 bases and J dropped 3; count of bases not matched to a gene: 8. There are 15 residues in the CDR3. CDR1 is SEHNR and CDR2 is FQNEAQ in the germline V gene (reference sequence). The CDR3 DNA is TGTGCCAGCAGCCCAGGTGGACAGGGGAACTACGAGCAGTACTTC. It translates to CASSPGGQGNYEQYF.

This clone occurred once. V usage is TRBV16 and J usage is TRBJ2-2, with D uncertain. Trimming stripped 1 base from V and 4 bases from J, with 16 bases between. The CDR3 sequence is 17 residues long. Germline V gene lookup returns CDR1 KGHSY and CDR2 FQNENV. The CDR3 protein is CASSQFRTAGGTGELFF. The DNA of the CDR3 is TGTGCCAGCAGCCAATTCCGTACAGCCGGCGGCACCGGGGAGCTGTTTTTT.

J is TRBJ2-4 and V is TRBV28, with TRBD1 identical over 11 bases. J gave up 0 bases and V 6 bases, and 7 bases lay outside the gene matches. Germline lookup yields CDR1 MDHEN and CDR2 SYDVKM. The CDR3 length is 17 residues. CDR3 region: CASSPEGQGGAKNIQYF. The CDR3 nucleotides read TGTGCCAGCAGCCCAGAGGGACAGGGGGGAGCCAAAAACATTCAGTACTTC.

Written as DNA, the CDR3 is TGTGCCAGTAGTATTGGCGGGACAAGCTACGAGCAGTACTTC. Translated: CASSIGGTSYEQYF. This sequence joins TRBV19 and TRBJ2-7; D may match TRBD1 or TRBD2 (6 bases each). The V end was cut by 3 bases, the J end by 3 bases, with 12 bases between. Germline CDR1 is LNHDA and CDR2 is SQIVND (reference sequence). The CDR3 length is 14 residues.

The rearrangement uses TRBV25-1 and TRBJ2-1; TRBD1 is a possible D gene (6 bases). Trimming stripped 6 bases from V and 1 base from J, with 7 bases between. The CDR3 contains 13 residues. Germline CDR1 is MGHDK and CDR2 is SYGVNS. The CDR3 DNA reads TGTGCCAGCAGGACAGGTTCCTACAATGAGCAGTTCTTC. It is translated as CASRTGSYNEQFF.

V gene TRBV4-1 combines with J gene TRBJ1-1; D may be TRBD1 (6 bases). The V end was cut by 3 bases, the J end by 3 bases, with 23 bases between. CDR1 MGHRA and CDR2 YSYEKL come from the germline V gene. The CDR3 spans 18 residues. CDR3 in amino acids: CASSHQLSQGPFHTEAFF. In DNA form, the CDR3 reads TGCGCCAGCAGCCATCAGTTGAGCCAGGGGCCTTTTCACACTGAAGCTTTCTTT.

The rearrangement joins TRBV7-9 to TRBJ1-1; the match to TRBD1 covers 8 bases. The CDR3 has 15 residues. J was trimmed by 4 bases and V by 5 bases; bases with no gene match: 9. Germline CDR1 and CDR2: SEHNR and FQNEAQ (reference sequence). CDR3 coding DNA: TGTGCCAGCAGCCCCCCCAGGGGGCGGATCACTGAAGCTTTCTTT. Protein: CASSPPRGRITEAFF.